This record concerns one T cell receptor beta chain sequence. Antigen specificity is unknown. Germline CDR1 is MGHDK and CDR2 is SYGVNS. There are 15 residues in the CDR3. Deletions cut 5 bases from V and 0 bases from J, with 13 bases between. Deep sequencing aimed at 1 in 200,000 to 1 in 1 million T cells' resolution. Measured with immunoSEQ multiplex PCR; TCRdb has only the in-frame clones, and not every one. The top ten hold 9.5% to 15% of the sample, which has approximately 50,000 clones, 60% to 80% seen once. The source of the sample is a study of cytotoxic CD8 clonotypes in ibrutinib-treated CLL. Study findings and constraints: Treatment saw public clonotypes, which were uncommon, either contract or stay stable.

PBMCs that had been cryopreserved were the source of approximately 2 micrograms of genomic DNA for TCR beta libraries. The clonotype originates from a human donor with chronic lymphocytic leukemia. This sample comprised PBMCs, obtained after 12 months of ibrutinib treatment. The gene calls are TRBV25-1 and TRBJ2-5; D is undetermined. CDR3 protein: CASSTLGRDQETQYF. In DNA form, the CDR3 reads TGTGCCAGCAGTACCCTTGGACGCGACCAAGAGACCCAGTACTTC.